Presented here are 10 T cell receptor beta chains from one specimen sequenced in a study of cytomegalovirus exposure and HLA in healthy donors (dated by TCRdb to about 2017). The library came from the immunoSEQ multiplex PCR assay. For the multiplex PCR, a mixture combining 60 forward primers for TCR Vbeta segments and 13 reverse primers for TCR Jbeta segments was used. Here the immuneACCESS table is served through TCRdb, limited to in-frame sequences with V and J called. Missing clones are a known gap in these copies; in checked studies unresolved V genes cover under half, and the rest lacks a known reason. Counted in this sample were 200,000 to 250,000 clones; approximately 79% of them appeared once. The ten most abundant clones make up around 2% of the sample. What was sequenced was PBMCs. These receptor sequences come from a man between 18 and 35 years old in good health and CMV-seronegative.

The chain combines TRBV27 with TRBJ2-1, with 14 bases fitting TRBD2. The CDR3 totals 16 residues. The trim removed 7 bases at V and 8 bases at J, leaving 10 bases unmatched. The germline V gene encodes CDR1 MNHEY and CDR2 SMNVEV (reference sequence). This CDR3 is CASTRLGLAGEDEQFF. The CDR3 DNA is TGTGCCAGCACCCGCCTGGGACTAGCGGGAGAAGATGAGCAGTTCTTC.

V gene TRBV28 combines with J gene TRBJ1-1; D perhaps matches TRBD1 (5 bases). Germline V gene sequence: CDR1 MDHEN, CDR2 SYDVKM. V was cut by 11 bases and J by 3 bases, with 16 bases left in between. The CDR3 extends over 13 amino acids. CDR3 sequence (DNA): TGTGCCGGCGGGACCGCGCCCCACACTGAAGCTTTCTTT. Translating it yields CAGGTAPHTEAFF.

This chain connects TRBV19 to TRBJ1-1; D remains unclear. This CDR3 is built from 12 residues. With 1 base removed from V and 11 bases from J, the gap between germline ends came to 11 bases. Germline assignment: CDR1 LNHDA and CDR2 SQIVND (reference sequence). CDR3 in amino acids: CASSIGGQVAFF. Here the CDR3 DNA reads TGTGCCAGTAGTATAGGCGGGCAGGTCGCTTTCTTT.

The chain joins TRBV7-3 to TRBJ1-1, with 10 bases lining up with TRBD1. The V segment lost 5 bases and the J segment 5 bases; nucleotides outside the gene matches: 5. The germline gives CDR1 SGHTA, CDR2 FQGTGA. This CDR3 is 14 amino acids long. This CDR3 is CASSPGTGATEAFF. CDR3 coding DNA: TGTGCCAGCAGCCCCGGGACAGGGGCGACTGAAGCTTTCTTT.

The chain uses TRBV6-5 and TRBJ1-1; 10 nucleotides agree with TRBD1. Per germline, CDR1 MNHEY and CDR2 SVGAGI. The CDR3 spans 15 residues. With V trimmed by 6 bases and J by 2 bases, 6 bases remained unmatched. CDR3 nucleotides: TGTGCCAGCAGCGGGGACAGGGGTAGTAACACTGAAGCTTTCTTT. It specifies CASSGDRGSNTEAFF.

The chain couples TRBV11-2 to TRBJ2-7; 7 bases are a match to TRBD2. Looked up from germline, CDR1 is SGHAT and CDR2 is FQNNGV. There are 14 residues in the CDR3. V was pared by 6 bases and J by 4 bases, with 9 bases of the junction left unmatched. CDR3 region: CASSPYGGGYEQYF. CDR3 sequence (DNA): TGTGCCAGCAGTCCCTATGGCGGGGGTTACGAGCAGTACTTC.

In DNA form, the CDR3 reads TGCGCCAGCAGCCAGGGCCGGGACACTACCTACGAGCAGTACTTC. It yields the protein CASSQGRDTTYEQYF. The chain combines TRBV4-1 with TRBJ2-7; D might be TRBD1 (6 bases). CDR3 size: 15 residues. Looked up from germline, CDR1 is MGHRA and CDR2 is YSYEKL. Trimming shortened V by 3 bases and J by 2 bases, and 14 bases separated the two germline ends.

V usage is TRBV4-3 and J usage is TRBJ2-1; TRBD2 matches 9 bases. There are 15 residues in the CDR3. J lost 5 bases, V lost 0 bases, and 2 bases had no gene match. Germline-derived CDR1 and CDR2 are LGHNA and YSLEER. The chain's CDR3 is CASSQDLAGNNEQFF. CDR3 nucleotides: TGCGCCAGCAGCCAAGATCTAGCGGGAAACAATGAGCAGTTCTTC.

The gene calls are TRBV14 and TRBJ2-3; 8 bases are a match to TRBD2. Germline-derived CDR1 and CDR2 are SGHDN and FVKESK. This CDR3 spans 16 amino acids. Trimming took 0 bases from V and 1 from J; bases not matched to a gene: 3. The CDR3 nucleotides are TGTGCCAGCAGCCAAGATAGTAGCGGGGGCACAGATACGCAGTATTTT. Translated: CASSQDSSGGTDTQYF.

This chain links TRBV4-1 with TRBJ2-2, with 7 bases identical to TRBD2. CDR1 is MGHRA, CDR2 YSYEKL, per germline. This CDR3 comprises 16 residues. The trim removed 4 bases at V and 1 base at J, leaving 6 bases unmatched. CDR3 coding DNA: TGCGCCAGCAGCCGTTCGGGGGAGGGGAACACCGGGGAGCTGTTTTTT. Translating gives CASSRSGEGNTGELFF.